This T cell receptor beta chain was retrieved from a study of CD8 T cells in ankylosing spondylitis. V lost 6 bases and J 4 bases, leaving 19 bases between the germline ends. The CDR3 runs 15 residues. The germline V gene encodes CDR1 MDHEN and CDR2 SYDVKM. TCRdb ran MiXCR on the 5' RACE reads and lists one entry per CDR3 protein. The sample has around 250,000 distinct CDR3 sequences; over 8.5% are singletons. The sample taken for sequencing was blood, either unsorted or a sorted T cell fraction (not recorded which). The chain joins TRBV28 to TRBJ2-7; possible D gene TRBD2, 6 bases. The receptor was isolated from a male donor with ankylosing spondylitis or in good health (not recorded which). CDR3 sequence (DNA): TGTGCCAGCAGCCCTGAAGGGAGACTAGGGTACGAGCAGTACTTC. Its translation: CASSPEGRLGYEQYF.